These 30 T cell receptor beta chains came from one sample sequenced in a study of shared clonotypes between healthy human individuals. Clones were sequenced by immunoSEQ multiplex PCR, and TCRdb holds only the in-frame ones, with some missing. The sample holds roughly 2.5 million clones, roughly nine tenths seen once. Sequenced: naive CD4+ T cells sorted from blood. The subset is: CD45RA+ positively selected. Every receptor here comes from a man in his late teens or twenties in good health.

CDR3 region: CASSEGNSGNEQYF. CDR3 in DNA: TGCGCCAGCAGTGAAGGGAACAGTGGTAACGAGCAGTACTTC. The chain combines TRBV10-1 with TRBJ2-7; D uncertain. The CDR3 is 14 amino acids. Germline V gene data show CDR1 as WNHNN and CDR2 as SYGVQD (reference sequence). Trimming removed 3 bases at V and 5 bases at J, with 14 bases between.

J is TRBJ1-5 and V is TRBV10-3; D is ambiguous. Germline CDR1 reads ENHRY; CDR2 reads SYGVKD. Trimming left V 10 bases short and J 4 bases short, with 17 bases between. The CDR3 extends over 14 amino acids. CDR3 sequence: CATPRKGGNQPQHF. The DNA for the CDR3 is TGTGCCACCCCCCGAAAGGGAGGGAATCAGCCCCAGCATTTT.

The rearrangement uses TRBV10-3 and TRBJ2-2, with no clear D. The germline CDR1 and CDR2 sequences are ENHRY and SYGVKD. V was cut by 2 bases and J by 4 bases, with 11 bases left in between. This CDR3 is built from 15 residues. In DNA, the CDR3 is TGTGCCATCAGTGAGGGTGGTACGGCCACCGGGGAGCTGTTTTTT. The encoded protein is CAISEGGTATGELFF.

This clone has a single count. The chain links TRBV2 to TRBJ2-1; 7 bases line up with TRBD2. V dropped 6 bases and J dropped 4; count of bases not matched to a gene: 9. In germline, CDR1 is SNHLY, CDR2 FYNNEI. CDR3 length equals 15 residues. CDR3 nucleotide sequence: TGTGCCAGCAGGAGGGTGACTAGCCGATACAATGAGCAGTTCTTC. Amino acid sequence: CASRRVTSRYNEQFF.

This chain connects TRBV4-1 to TRBJ2-7, with TRBD2 as a possible D gene (6 bases). Per the germline V gene, CDR1 is MGHRA and CDR2 is YSYEKL. The CDR3 spans 16 residues. V lost 4 bases to trimming and J lost 4 bases, with 20 bases between them. The CDR3 DNA sequence: TGCGCCAGCAGCCCTAGGACGGGACTCCCATCTTACGAGCAGTACTTC. Its translation: CASSPRTGLPSYEQYF.

The chain couples TRBV11-2 to TRBJ2-7; D ambiguous. CDR1 and CDR2 (germline): SGHAT, FQNNGV. Trimming cost V 3 bases and J 0 bases, with 9 bases left between them. The CDR3 loop spans 14 amino acids. CDR3 nucleotides: TGTGCCAGCAGCTTCCTGTACGACTCCTACGAGCAGTACTTC. It encodes CASSFLYDSYEQYF.

The chain recombines TRBV30 with TRBJ1-2, with 7 bases fitting TRBD1. CDR1 is GTSNPN and CDR2 is SVGIG in the germline V gene (reference sequence). Losses at the gene ends were 3 bases for V and 6 bases for J; bases not matched to a gene: 7. This CDR3 has 13 amino acids. The CDR3 spells CAWRKQGFDGYTF. In DNA, the CDR3 is TGTGCCTGGAGAAAACAGGGGTTTGATGGCTACACCTTC.

The chain has TRBV2 and TRBJ2-7; TRBD2 aligns across 10 bases. The V gene's germline CDR1 is SNHLY and CDR2 FYNNEI. This CDR3 has 16 residues. Trimming at V came to 4 bases and at J to 0 bases, leaving 6 bases not matched to a gene. Here the CDR3 reads CASSARLAGSSYEQYF. DNA of the CDR3: TGTGCCAGCAGTGCCCGACTAGCGGGCAGCTCCTACGAGCAGTACTTC.

The chain uses TRBV27 and TRBJ1-4; no clear D. This CDR3 comprises 15 residues. Trimming removed 3 bases at V and 5 bases at J, with 13 bases between. Per the germline V gene, CDR1 is MNHEY and CDR2 is SMNVEV (reference sequence). In DNA form, the CDR3 reads TGTGCCAGCAGTTTGGTGAGAGGGCGAAATGAAAAACTGTTTTTT. Translation: CASSLVRGRNEKLFF.

The J gene is TRBJ2-2, the V gene TRBV7-2, with TRBD1 as a possible D gene (6 bases). Between the trimmed V and J ends, which lost 4 bases and 2 bases, there was a span of 14 bases. The CDR3 consists of 16 residues. Germline assignment: CDR1 SGHTA and CDR2 FQGNSA. The chain's CDR3 is CASSSMRTANTGELFF. The CDR3 DNA reads TGTGCCAGCAGCTCCATGAGGACAGCTAACACCGGGGAGCTGTTTTTT.

DNA for the CDR3: TGTGCCAGCAGCTCGACGCCACTAGCGACCCCCTGGGAGCAGTACTTC. Amino acid sequence: CASSSTPLATPWEQYF. V gene TRBV5-4 combines with J gene TRBJ2-7, with 7 positions matching TRBD2. The CDR3 sequence is 16 residues long. With V trimmed by 3 bases and J by 7 bases, 16 bases remained unmatched. Germline CDR1 and CDR2: SGHNT and YYREEE (reference sequence).

The chain is built from TRBV18 and TRBJ2-3; 12 nucleotides match TRBD1. Unmatched junction bases numbered 12, after V lost 3 bases and J lost 8 bases. This CDR3 has 17 amino acids. The V gene's germline CDR1 is KGHSH and CDR2 LQKENI. CDR3 region: CASSPPYGTGGVGTQYF. The CDR3 region has the DNA TGTGCCAGCTCACCTCCTTATGGGACAGGGGGCGTGGGTACGCAGTATTTT.

Concerning this clone: Other DNA sequences in this sample translate to the same CDR3. This rearrangement joins TRBV19 to TRBJ2-7, with D tentatively TRBD1 (6 bases). The CDR3 is 13 amino acids. Per the germline V gene, CDR1 is LNHDA and CDR2 is SQIVND (reference sequence). Trimming took off 4 bases at V and 3 bases at J, with 10 bases between the two ends. In nucleotides, the CDR3 is TGTGCCAGTAGTAGGCTGGACAGCTACGAGCAGTACTTC. It translates to CASSRLDSYEQYF.

The chain recombines TRBV5-4 with TRBJ2-2; a weak D match, TRBD1 (5 bases). The CDR3 length is 16 residues. Trimming left V 1 base short and J 5 bases short, with 15 bases between. The germline CDR1 and CDR2 sequences are SGHNT and YYREEE (reference sequence). CDR3 amino acids: CASSLSVTATTGELFF. CDR3 coding DNA: TGTGCCAGCAGCTTGTCCGTGACAGCCACGACCGGGGAGCTGTTTTTT.

This rearrangement joins TRBV6-4 to TRBJ2-1, with D tentatively TRBD1 (6 bases). The CDR3 extends over 14 amino acids. From germline, CDR1 is MRHNA and CDR2 SNTAGT. Trimming took 9 bases from V and 4 from J, leaving 16 bases between them. The CDR3 DNA reads as TGTGCCAGAACCCCTGACAGGCCGTACAATGAGCAGTTCTTC. The encoded protein is CARTPDRPYNEQFF.

Details on this clone: Other nucleotide sequences in the sample specify the same CDR3. The gene calls are TRBV6-5 and TRBJ2-7; weak D call: TRBD2 (6 bases). V was cut by 0 bases and J by 6 bases, with 6 bases left in between. Germline V gene sequence: CDR1 MNHEY, CDR2 SVGAGI. The CDR3 has 12 amino acids. The CDR3 DNA reads TGTGCCAGCAGTTACTCGGGGGGCGAGCAGTACTTC. It encodes CASSYSGGEQYF.

A note on this clone: The sample carries other DNA sequences with the same CDR3. The rearrangement uses TRBV6-5 and TRBJ1-1, with TRBD1 identical over 8 bases. Germline loops: CDR1 MNHEY, CDR2 SVGAGI. The CDR3 covers 14 residues. Unmatched junction bases numbered 7, after V lost 5 bases and J lost 5 bases. CDR3 nucleotide sequence: TGTGCCAGCAGTAGACAGGGGAGTGGTACTGAAGCTTTCTTT. Encoded protein: CASSRQGSGTEAFF.

This clone was detected only once. This chain uses TRBV4-1 with TRBJ2-5, with 8 bases matching TRBD2. Germline assignment: CDR1 MGHRA and CDR2 YSYEKL. The CDR3 runs to 16 residues. Trimming took 0 bases from V and 4 from J; bases not matched to a gene: 7. The CDR3 DNA is TGCGCCAGCAGCCAAGATCGCCGCGGGGGGCCAGAGACCCAGTACTTC. Translating gives CASSQDRRGGPETQYF.

The rearrangement joins TRBV5-1 to TRBJ2-3; D tentatively fits TRBD1 or TRBD2 (5 bases each). With 0 bases removed from V and 10 bases from J, the gap between germline ends came to 21 bases. CDR3 size: 16 residues. Germline lookup yields CDR1 SGHRS and CDR2 YFSETQ. The CDR3 DNA follows: TGCGCCAGCAGCTTGGGTCTCCGGGACGGCCGGCAGTCGCAGTATTTT. Its translation: CASSLGLRDGRQSQYF.

In its sample, this clone was seen once. J is TRBJ2-7 and V is TRBV4-3, with D possibly TRBD2 on 6 matching bases. V lost 0 bases, J lost 6 bases, and 12 bases lay in between. The CDR3 has 14 residues. The germline CDR1 and CDR2 sequences are LGHNA and YSLEER. The CDR3 sequence: CASSQEASASEQYF. The DNA of the CDR3 is TGCGCCAGCAGCCAAGAGGCTAGCGCCAGCGAGCAGTACTTC.

The V call is TRBV5-4, the J call TRBJ1-2, with 7 bases identical to TRBD1. Trimming took 4 bases from V and 0 from J; bases not matched to a gene: 6. The V gene's germline CDR1 is SGHNT and CDR2 YYREEE (reference sequence). The CDR3 has 15 residues. CDR3 in amino acids: CASSSRDSANYGYTF. Written as DNA, the CDR3 is TGTGCCAGCAGCAGCCGGGACAGCGCTAACTATGGCTACACCTTC. The full variable domain, rest sourced from reference TRBV5-4 and TRBJ1-2, is ETGVTQSPTHLIKTRGQQVTLRCSSQSGHNTVSWYQQALGQGPQFIFQYYREEENGRGNFPPRFSGLQFPNYSSELNVNALELDDSALYLCASSSRDSANYGYTFGSGTRLTVV.

In its sample, this clone was seen a few times. The CDR3 DNA follows: TGTGCCAGCAGTACCGGGACAGACTATGGCTACACCTTC. The encoded protein is CASSTGTDYGYTF. The chain carries TRBV2 and TRBJ1-2; 7 bases line up with TRBD1. CDR3 size: 13 residues. Germline CDR1 SNHLY, CDR2 FYNNEI. V dropped 5 bases and J dropped 3; count of bases not matched to a gene: 3.

The chain carries TRBV10-2 and TRBJ2-7; unclear D gene. The CDR3 covers 12 residues. Germline CDR1 is WSHSY and CDR2 is SAAADI. V was cut by 4 bases and J by 0 bases, with 4 bases left in between. The CDR3 spells CASSGNSYEQYF. In DNA form, the CDR3 reads TGCGCCAGCAGTGGGAACTCCTACGAGCAGTACTTC.

The chain couples TRBV5-1 to TRBJ2-7, with TRBD2 matching over 8 bases. The CDR3 sequence is 13 residues long. Germline CDR1 is SGHRS and CDR2 is YFSETQ. V was clipped by 2 bases and J by 3 bases; unmatched bases: 1. CDR3 nucleotide sequence: TGCGCCAGCAGCTTCGGGAGGGGCTACGAGCAGTACTTC. Its protein is CASSFGRGYEQYF.

J is TRBJ1-3 and V is TRBV6-5, with D maybe TRBD1 (5 bases). The CDR3 extends over 14 amino acids. Germline CDR1 reads MNHEY; CDR2 reads SVGAGI. Trimming took 6 bases from V and 2 from J, leaving 11 bases between them. CDR3 region: CASSRSGPGNTIYF. In DNA form, the CDR3 reads TGTGCCAGCAGCCGGTCAGGGCCTGGAAACACCATATATTTT.

The V call is TRBV28, the J call TRBJ2-5; TRBD2 matches 11 bases. Unmatched junction bases numbered 11, after V lost 5 bases and J lost 6 bases. CDR1 and CDR2 (germline): MDHEN, SYDVKM. The CDR3 is 16 amino acids. DNA of the CDR3: TGTGCCAGCAGTCCATACCTAGCGGGGGGCGGTAAGACCCAGTACTTC. Its translation is CASSPYLAGGGKTQYF.

Points on this clone: The same CDR3 also results from other DNA sequences found in this sample. The chain recombines TRBV7-2 with TRBJ2-7; D tentatively fits TRBD1 or TRBD2 (5 bases each). Deletions cut 1 base from V and 6 bases from J, with 10 bases between. Germline CDR1 reads SGHTA; CDR2 reads FQGNSA. The CDR3 totals 13 residues. DNA for the CDR3: TGTGCCAGCAGCTTAGTCAGGGCGGGCGAGCAGTACTTC. This gives the protein CASSLVRAGEQYF.

V and J are TRBV27 and TRBJ1-4; D is unresolved. Germline CDR1 reads MNHEY; CDR2 reads SMNVEV (reference sequence). V was shortened by 4 bases and J by 8 bases, with 17 bases between the two germline ends. CDR3 length equals 15 residues. The CDR3 coding sequence is TGTGCCAGCAGTTCGAAGAGTCTTTTAAGGGAAAAACTGTTTTTT. Its translation is CASSSKSLLREKLFF.

V gene TRBV6-1 combines with J gene TRBJ2-7; the D call may be TRBD1 or TRBD2 (7 bases each). Germline CDR1 MNHNS, CDR2 SASEGT. The V gene lost 2 bases and the J gene lost 6 bases, with 14 bases spanning the gap. The CDR3 runs 14 residues. The CDR3 sequence: CASSEQGGSGEQYF. In DNA form, the CDR3 reads TGTGCCAGCAGTGAACAGGGGGGGTCGGGCGAGCAGTACTTC.

The chain employs TRBV12-5 and TRBJ1-3; no definite D call. Germline loops: CDR1 LGHNT, CDR2 FRNRAP. The V and J ends lost 1 base and 0 bases respectively, with 19 bases between them. This CDR3 has 19 residues. Here the CDR3 DNA reads TGTGCTAGTGGTTTGGCGGGCCCCCGGGATATTAACTCTGGAAACACCATATATTTT. As protein: CASGLAGPRDINSGNTIYF.